A selection of T cell receptor beta chains follows, all from one sample in a study of control samples from healthy donors and cancer patients. Only in-frame clones appear in the TCRdb table, and some are missing; sequencing was by immunoSEQ multiplex PCR. The repertoire holds some 130,000 clones, around 92% seen once, with roughly 2.1% in the top ten. Sequencing was performed on blood. These receptors were taken from a woman aged 45 to 65 in good health. CDR3s include the opening cysteine and the closing phenylalanine or tryptophan.

V gene: TRBV5-1; J gene: TRBJ2-3; CDR3 protein: CASSLFSREVADTQYF
V gene: TRBV11-2; J gene: TRBJ2-7; CDR3 protein: CASSIGTGARYEQYF
V gene: TRBV7-9; J gene: TRBJ1-2; CDR3 protein: CASSSSGGIYGYTF
V gene: TRBV10-1; J gene: TRBJ2-1; CDR3 protein: CASSVAGGRYNEQFF
V gene: TRBV7-9; J gene: TRBJ1-1; CDR3 protein: CASSFSDTEAFF
V gene: TRBV5-1; J gene: TRBJ1-1; CDR3 protein: CASSPAGGTEAFF
V gene: TRBV2; J gene: TRBJ2-3; CDR3 protein: CASRAAPLTDTQYF
V gene: TRBV9; J gene: TRBJ2-5; CDR3 protein: CASSAEAGGGETQYF
V gene: TRBV6-6; J gene: TRBJ2-7; CDR3 protein: CATRSRTGGSYEQYF
V gene: TRBV7-2; J gene: TRBJ1-1; CDR3 protein: CASSRDRDTEAFF
V gene: TRBV12-5; J gene: TRBJ2-1; CDR3 protein: CASGLVLAGPPNYNEQFF
V gene: TRBV2; J gene: TRBJ2-7; CDR3 protein: CASSPGIPYEQYF
V gene: TRBV6-5; J gene: TRBJ1-2; CDR3 protein: CASRDWDGYTF
V gene: TRBV13; J gene: TRBJ2-7; CDR3 protein: CASTRGSSYEQYF
V gene: TRBV4-1; J gene: TRBJ1-4; CDR3 protein: CASSQEGTGGNEKLFF
V gene: TRBV6-4; J gene: TRBJ2-3; CDR3 protein: CASSKNGILTDTQYF
V gene: TRBV30; J gene: TRBJ1-2; CDR3 protein: CAWSRATGYGYTF
V gene: TRBV5-1; J gene: TRBJ2-7; CDR3 protein: CASSLGISYEQYF
V gene: TRBV25-1; J gene: TRBJ2-1; CDR3 protein: CASSNRVSYNEQFF
V gene: TRBV2; J gene: TRBJ2-2; CDR3 protein: CASSEVSGDTGELFF
V gene: TRBV5-1; J gene: TRBJ1-2; CDR3 protein: CASSPYDRVFGYTF
V gene: TRBV30; J gene: TRBJ1-6; CDR3 protein: CAWTTGPYNSPLHF
V gene: TRBV6-1; J gene: TRBJ2-1; CDR3 protein: CASSALAGGPSSYNEQFF
V gene: TRBV29-1; J gene: TRBJ1-1; CDR3 protein: CSVGVGQNTEAFF
V gene: TRBV2; J gene: TRBJ1-3; CDR3 protein: CASTRQGAVGNTIYF
V gene: TRBV28; J gene: TRBJ2-1; CDR3 protein: CASSRTSATIYNEQFF
V gene: TRBV6-6; J gene: TRBJ2-7; CDR3 protein: CASSRQASYEQYF
V gene: TRBV7-2; J gene: TRBJ2-7; CDR3 protein: CASSPRAGSYEQYF
V gene: TRBV30; J gene: TRBJ1-1; CDR3 protein: CAWIRATEAFF
V gene: TRBV5-4; J gene: TRBJ2-1; CDR3 protein: CASSLENEQFF
V gene: TRBV5-6; J gene: TRBJ2-7; CDR3 protein: CASSLFPRKGGYYEQYF
V gene: TRBV6-5; J gene: TRBJ2-5; CDR3 protein: CASSSNSGPETQYF
V gene: TRBV10-2; J gene: TRBJ2-1; CDR3 protein: CASRQGLYNEQFF
V gene: TRBV5-1; J gene: TRBJ2-3; CDR3 protein: CASSPGLAGRLSTDTQYF
V gene: TRBV5-6; J gene: TRBJ2-5; CDR3 protein: CASSFLGLDGETQYF
V gene: TRBV5-1; J gene: TRBJ1-2; CDR3 protein: CASSLTRTDGYTF
V gene: TRBV18; J gene: TRBJ2-3; CDR3 protein: CASSPMIDTQYF
V gene: TRBV5-4; J gene: TRBJ1-1; CDR3 protein: CASSLEGGRMNTEAFF
V gene: TRBV4-2; J gene: TRBJ2-3; CDR3 protein: CASSQPSTDTQYF
V gene: TRBV30; J gene: TRBJ2-2; CDR3 protein: CAWLRAVGGPAGELFF
V gene: TRBV7-2; J gene: TRBJ2-5; CDR3 protein: CASSLARDRGLETQYF
V gene: TRBV12-5; J gene: TRBJ2-3; CDR3 protein: CASGRGGGARDTQYF
V gene: TRBV3-1/TRBV3-2; J gene: TRBJ2-5; CDR3 protein: CASSQTAGGGVAQYF
V gene: TRBV6-6; J gene: TRBJ2-5; CDR3 protein: CASSFQETQYF
V gene: TRBV9; J gene: TRBJ2-2; CDR3 protein: CASSVGTSWYTGELFF
V gene: TRBV10-1; J gene: TRBJ1-1; CDR3 protein: CASTETGLPEAFF
V gene: TRBV5-4; J gene: TRBJ2-7; CDR3 protein: CATLSDRGEQYF
V gene: TRBV5-1; J gene: TRBJ1-2; CDR3 protein: CASSSGTGTYGYTF
V gene: TRBV28; J gene: TRBJ1-4; CDR3 protein: CASSSGPRGEKLFF
V gene: TRBV4-2; J gene: TRBJ1-3; CDR3 protein: CASSQVTGAGNTIYF
V gene: TRBV7-6; J gene: TRBJ1-6; CDR3 protein: CASSLVARGSYNSPLHF
V gene: TRBV19; J gene: TRBJ2-3; CDR3 protein: CASSIGARNTDTQYF
V gene: TRBV27; J gene: TRBJ2-3; CDR3 protein: CASRGPSGTSDADTQYF
V gene: TRBV6-6; J gene: TRBJ1-3; CDR3 protein: CASSYGTGGNTIYF
V gene: TRBV3-1/TRBV3-2; J gene: TRBJ1-2; CDR3 protein: CASSPTTQGGYGYTF
V gene: TRBV19; J gene: TRBJ1-3; CDR3 protein: CASSIGLSSGNTIYF
V gene: TRBV10-2; J gene: TRBJ2-4; CDR3 protein: CASSHVLAGGKNIQYF